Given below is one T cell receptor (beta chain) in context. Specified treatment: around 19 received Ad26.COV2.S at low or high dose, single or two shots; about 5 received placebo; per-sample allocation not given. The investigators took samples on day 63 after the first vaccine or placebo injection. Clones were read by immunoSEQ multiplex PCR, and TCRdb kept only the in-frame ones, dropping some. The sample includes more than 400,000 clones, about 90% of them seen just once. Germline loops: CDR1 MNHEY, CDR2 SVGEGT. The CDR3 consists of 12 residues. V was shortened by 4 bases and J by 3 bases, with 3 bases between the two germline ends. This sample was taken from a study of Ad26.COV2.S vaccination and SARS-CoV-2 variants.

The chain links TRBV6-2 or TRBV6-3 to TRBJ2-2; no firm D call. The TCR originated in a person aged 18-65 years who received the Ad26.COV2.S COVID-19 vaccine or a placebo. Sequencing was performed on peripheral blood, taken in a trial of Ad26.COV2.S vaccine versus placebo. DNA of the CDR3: TGTGCCAGCAGTTGGGACACCGGGGAGCTGTTTTTT. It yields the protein CASSWDTGELFF.